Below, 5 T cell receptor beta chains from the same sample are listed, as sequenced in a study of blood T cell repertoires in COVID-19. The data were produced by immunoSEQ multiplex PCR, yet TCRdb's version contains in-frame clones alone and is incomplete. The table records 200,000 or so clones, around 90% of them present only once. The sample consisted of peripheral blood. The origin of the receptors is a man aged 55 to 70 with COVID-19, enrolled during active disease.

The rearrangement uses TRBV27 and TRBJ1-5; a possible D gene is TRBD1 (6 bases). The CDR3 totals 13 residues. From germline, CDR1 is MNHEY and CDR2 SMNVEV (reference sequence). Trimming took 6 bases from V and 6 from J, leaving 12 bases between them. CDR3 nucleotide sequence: TGTGCCAGCAGCCAGGGGATAGGTCAGCCCCAGCATTTT. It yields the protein CASSQGIGQPQHF.

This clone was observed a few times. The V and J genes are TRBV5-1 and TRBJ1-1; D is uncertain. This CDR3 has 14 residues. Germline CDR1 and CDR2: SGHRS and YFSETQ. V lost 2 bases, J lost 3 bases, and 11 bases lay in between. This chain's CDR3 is CASSFQAGDTEAFF. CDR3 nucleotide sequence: TGCGCCAGCAGCTTTCAGGCGGGTGACACTGAAGCTTTCTTT.

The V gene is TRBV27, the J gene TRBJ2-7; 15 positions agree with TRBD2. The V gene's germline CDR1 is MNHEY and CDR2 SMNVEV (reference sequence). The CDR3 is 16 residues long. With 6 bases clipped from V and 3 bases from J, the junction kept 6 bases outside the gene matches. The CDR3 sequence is CASRGLAGGQDYEQYF. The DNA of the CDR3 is TGTGCCAGCAGGGGACTAGCGGGAGGCCAAGACTACGAGCAGTACTTC.

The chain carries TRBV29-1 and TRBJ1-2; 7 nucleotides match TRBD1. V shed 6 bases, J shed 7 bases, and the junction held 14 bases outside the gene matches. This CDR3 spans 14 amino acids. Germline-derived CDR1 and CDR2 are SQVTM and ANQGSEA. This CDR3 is CSVGEITGAGGYTF. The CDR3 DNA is TGCAGCGTGGGAGAAATAACAGGGGCGGGTGGCTACACCTTC.

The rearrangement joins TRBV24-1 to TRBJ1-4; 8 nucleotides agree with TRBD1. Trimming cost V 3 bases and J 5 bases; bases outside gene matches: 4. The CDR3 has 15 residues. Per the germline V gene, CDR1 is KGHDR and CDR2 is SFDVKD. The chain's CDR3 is CATSDPGTGNEKLFF. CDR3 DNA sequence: TGTGCCACCAGTGATCCCGGGACAGGCAATGAAAAACTGTTTTTT.